Each of the 7 T cell receptor beta chains below was sequenced from the same sample in a study of T cells in Graves' hyperthyroidism and ophthalmopathy. Regions amplified from RNA transcripts were the TCR beta CDR3 regions. With the HTBI primer set, the TCR CDR3 went through a first round of RT-PCR. TCRdb called the multiplex PCR reads again in MiXCR, with one record for every CDR3 protein. This table has about 620,000 distinct CDR3 sequences, roughly 15% appearing once. Sequenced: blood. These receptors were collected from a woman between 25 and 40 years old with Graves' hyperthyroidism.

The chain has TRBV19 and TRBJ1-1, with D tentatively TRBD1 (5 bases). There are 14 residues in the CDR3. CDR1 is LNHDA, CDR2 SQIVND, per germline (reference sequence). V was trimmed by 4 bases and J by 4 bases, leaving 13 bases between them. The CDR3 sequence: CASSRGSGGTEAFF. The CDR3 DNA is TGTGCCAGTAGTAGAGGGTCGGGGGGCACTGAAGCTTTCTTT.

The chain employs TRBV30 and TRBJ2-7; 7 bases line up with TRBD2. There are 14 residues in the CDR3. Germline V gene sequence: CDR1 GTSNPN, CDR2 SVGIG (reference sequence). Here the CDR3 DNA reads TGTGCTGGGACCGTGACTAGCTCGTTCTACGAGCAGTACTTC. As protein: CAGTVTSSFYEQYF.

Of note for this clonotype: A read error may account for a junction end that differs from germline. As DNA, the CDR3 is TGTGCCCGCAGCTTAGGTGGTAGCGGGAGGTTCACAGATACGCAGTATTTT. It specifies CARSLGGSGRFTDTQYF. The chain combines TRBV7-2 with TRBJ2-3, with 10 bases aligning to TRBD2. The CDR3 is 17 residues long. CDR1 is SGHTA, CDR2 FQGNSA, per germline.

The chain recombines TRBV5-1 with TRBJ1-3; D might be TRBD1 (5 bases). Germline CDR1 SGHRS, CDR2 YFSETQ. The CDR3 has 17 residues. The V gene lost 5 bases and the J gene lost 0 bases, with 18 bases spanning the gap. The CDR3 DNA is TGCGCCAGCAGTCTGGAACAGGCTATCCGCTCTGGAAACACCATATATTTT. Its translation: CASSLEQAIRSGNTIYF. The full variable domain, completed using reference TRBV5-1 and TRBJ1-3, is KAGVTQTPRYLIKTRGQQVTLSCSPISGHRSVSWYQQTPGQGLQFLFEYFSETQRNKGNFPGRFSGRQFSNSRSEMNVSTLELGDSALYLCASSLEQAIRSGNTIYFGEGSWLTVV.

This clonotype was recorded a few times. V is TRBV12-3 or TRBV12-4 and J is TRBJ1-4; no firm D call. The germline V and J ends were trimmed by 5 bases and 7 bases, with 14 bases remaining between them. The CDR3 has 14 amino acids. The CDR3 loop is CASSQFFAREKLFF. CDR3 nucleotide sequence: TGTGCCAGCAGTCAGTTCTTCGCGCGTGAAAAACTGTTTTTT.

Written as DNA, the CDR3 is TGTGCCAGCAGCCCCCGGGGTGGCGGACCCTCGAACACCGGGGAGCTGTTTTTT. This gives the protein CASSPRGGGPSNTGELFF. The gene calls are TRBV7-9 and TRBJ2-2; TRBD2 might be the D (5 bases). V lost 5 bases and J 0 bases, leaving 19 bases between the germline ends. Germline CDR1 SEHNR, CDR2 FQNEAQ (reference sequence). The CDR3 extends over 18 amino acids. The variable domain in full, completed from reference TRBV7-9 and TRBJ2-2, reads DTGVSQNPRHKITKRGQNVTFRCDPISEHNRLYWYRQTLGQGPEFLTYFQNEAQLEKSRLLSDRFSAERPKGSFSTLEIQRTEQGDSAMYLCASSPRGGGPSNTGELFFGEGSRLTVL.

This clonotype was seen a handful of times. Sequence at one end of the junction differs from germline and may be a read error. The rearrangement joins TRBV19 to TRBJ2-5; 9 bases fit TRBD2. From germline, CDR1 is LNHDA and CDR2 SQIVND (reference sequence). The CDR3 is 14 amino acids. For the CDR3, the DNA is TGTGCCAGTAGTAATAGCGGGAGAGGAGAGACCCAGCACTTC. Translated: CASSNSGRGETQHF. Drawing the rest from reference TRBV19 and TRBJ2-5, the complete variable domain is DGGITQSPKYLFRKEGQNVTLSCEQNLNHDAMYWYRQDPGQGLRLIYYSQIVNDFQKGDIAEGYSVSREKKESFPLTVTSAQKNPTAFYLCASSNSGRGETQHFGPGTRLLVL.